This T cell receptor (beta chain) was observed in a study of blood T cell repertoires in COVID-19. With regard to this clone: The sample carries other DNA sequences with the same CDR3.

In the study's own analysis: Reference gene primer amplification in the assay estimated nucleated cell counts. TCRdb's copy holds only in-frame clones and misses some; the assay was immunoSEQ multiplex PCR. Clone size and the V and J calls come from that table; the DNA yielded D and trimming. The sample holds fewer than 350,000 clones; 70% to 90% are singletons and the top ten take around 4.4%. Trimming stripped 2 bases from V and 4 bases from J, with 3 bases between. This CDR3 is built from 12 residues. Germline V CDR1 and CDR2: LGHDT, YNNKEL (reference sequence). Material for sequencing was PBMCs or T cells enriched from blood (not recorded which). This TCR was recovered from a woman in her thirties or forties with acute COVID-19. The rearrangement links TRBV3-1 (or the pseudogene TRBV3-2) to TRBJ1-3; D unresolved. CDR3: CASSQRGNTIYF. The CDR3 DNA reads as TGTGCCAGCAGCCAACGGGGAAACACCATATATTTT.